Reported below is one T cell receptor (beta chain). The CDR3 totals 13 residues. Germline V lookup: CDR1 MNHEY, CDR2 SMNVEV (reference sequence). V shed 5 bases and J 5 bases; nucleotides not matched to a gene: 2. These data originate in a study of blood T cell repertoires in COVID-19. Study-wide context: Sites across the United States, Italy and Spain contributed samples from acute and convalescent COVID-19.

The authors' processing: The assay estimated nucleated cells by amplifying reference gene primers. Data came from immunoSEQ multiplex PCR; TCRdb stores just in-frame clones and leaves some out. For V, J and clone size, that table is used; D and trimming come from the DNA. There are under 150,000 clones in the sample; almost 80% occur only once, and 8.6% lies in the top ten. The sequenced sample consisted of peripheral blood. V is TRBV27 and J is TRBJ2-5; the match to TRBD1 covers 10 bases. This sequence originates from a man aged 50 to 60 with active or convalescent COVID-19. CDR3 in amino acids: CASSRQGAETQYF. CDR3 nucleotides: TGTGCCAGCAGTAGACAGGGGGCCGAGACCCAGTACTTC.